This T cell receptor beta chain appears in the sequencing data of a study of blood T cell repertoires in COVID-19. The wider study: Sites in the United States, Italy and Spain provided acute and convalescent COVID-19 samples.

Trimming shortened V by 11 bases and J by 8 bases, and 25 bases separated the two germline ends. CDR3 length equals 15 residues. Per germline, CDR1 MRHNA and CDR2 SNTAGT. Clones were sequenced by immunoSEQ multiplex PCR, and TCRdb holds only the in-frame ones, with some missing. The repertoire holds roughly 260,000 clones, with 86% as singletons. The source of this sequence is a man in his forties who had recovered from COVID-19. V usage is TRBV6-4 and J usage is TRBJ2-4; D might be TRBD2 (6 bases). The sample comprised peripheral blood. CDR3 bases: TGTGCCCCCCGAACCGGGTCAGGGAGGAGGGACATTCAGTACTTC. Translated, it gives CAPRTGSGRRDIQYF.